This T cell receptor beta chain appears in the sequencing data of a study of T cell clonotyping in hematopoietic cell transplantation (dated by TCRdb to the early 2020s). Study-wide context: The study collected 135 blood samples from 35 to 40 consecutive transplant recipients and their related donors. Recruitment of patients ran from 2015 to early 2017, and follow-up continued until September 2020 or until death. What the work shows at the level of the full study, not this receptor alone: Recipient repertoires showed only a small fraction of overlap with donor repertoires, and over 97% appeared de novo at the given depth. Broader TCR repertoire diversity after transplant was predicted by Inverse Simpson Index values from donors and from recipients before transplant. The sample size was limited, and because cells were not sorted, the contributions of CD4 and CD8 repertoires could not be separated. Recipient TCR diversity fell after transplant, with pathologically expanded clonotypes rising progressively from day 30 to day 180.

This clone has just one count. Which antigen it targets is not known. The input lacks base qualities; no much larger clone sits a single base away. CDR1 and CDR2 (SQVTM, ANQGSEA) derive from the germline V gene. V loses 3 bases of germline sequence and J loses 8 bases, and the interval between the two ends is 10 bases. The CDR3, cysteine through phenylalanine, is 11 amino acids long. This entry keeps only the CDR3 DNA: 33 bases, framed from base 1. The immunoSEQ assay, a bias-controlled multiplex PCR with V- and J-specific primers, was used to amplify TCR beta CDR3 regions from genomic DNA. A proprietary barcode and Illumina adapter sequences were added to the CDR3 amplicons in a second PCR step. CDR3 libraries were sequenced on an Illumina MiSeq instrument. In the original analysis: Export and quality control were done with immunoSEQ Analyzer 3.0, while downstream analyses used R Bioconductor and Immunarch. Repertoire metrics were calculated using only productive rearrangements within the normalized downsampled data set. Pathologically expanded clonotypes were defined as those larger than 5 templates in the normalized cohort. The Inverse Simpson Index served as the measure of repertoire diversity. The non-normalized data set was used for CMV-specificity analyses so that all clonotypes could be captured. Sourced from immuneACCESS, this table was stored by TCRdb with only in-frame sequences that have V and J called. A share of the clones is absent; for the studies checked, an unresolved V gene accounts for under half, and the remainder has no known explanation. From that table come the V and J calls and clone size; the DNA was used to work out D and trimming. For this sample the table gives almost 20,000 clones, of which roughly three quarters were detected only once. The ten largest clones add up to 14% to 15% of the sample.

Blood samples for TCR beta sequencing were given by related transplant donors. Nuclei Lysis Solution was used to extract genomic DNA from fresh or cryopreserved unfractionated peripheral blood mononuclear cells. The TCR originated in a man aged 55 to 70 in good health. Some clones in this sample may be carry-over from other donors' samples. Recombination linked TRBV29-1 to TRBJ1-2; the D gene cannot be named for sure. What was sequenced was peripheral blood mononuclear cells. The CDR3 is CSVEKGAGYTF. The base sequence is TGCAGCGTTGAGAAGGGAGCGGGCTACACCTTC.